The 5 T cell receptor beta chains reported below all come from one sample, sequenced in a study of blood T cell repertoires in COVID-19. Only in-frame clones appear in the TCRdb table, and some are missing; sequencing was by immunoSEQ multiplex PCR. The data show hundreds of thousands of clones, over 85% seen once. Sequencing input: PBMCs or T cells enriched from blood (not recorded which). The receptors were gathered from a young woman who had recovered from COVID-19.

The chain links TRBV28 to TRBJ1-4; TRBD1 might be the D (5 bases). CDR1 and CDR2 (germline): MDHEN, SYDVKM. The V end was cut by 5 bases, the J end by 8 bases, with 18 bases between. This CDR3 has 15 residues. The CDR3: CASSPSRGGGEKLFF. In DNA, the CDR3 is TGTGCCAGCAGTCCATCCCGGGGGGGAGGGGAAAAACTGTTTTTT.

J is TRBJ1-4 and V is TRBV25-1, with TRBD1 identical over 7 bases. Germline CDR1 MGHDK, CDR2 SYGVNS. The CDR3 covers 14 residues. V trimming: 3 bases; J trimming: 8 bases; junction bases outside the gene matches: 6. The CDR3 coding sequence is TGTGCCAGCAGTGAGGACACAGGGGAGGAAAAACTGTTTTTT. Protein: CASSEDTGEEKLFF.

This chain uses TRBV7-9 with TRBJ2-3; 9 nucleotides line up with TRBD1. This CDR3 has 15 amino acids. From germline, CDR1 is SEHNR and CDR2 FQNEAQ (reference sequence). With V trimmed by 4 bases and J by 6 bases, 8 bases remained unmatched. CDR3 nucleotide sequence: TGTGCCAGCAGCTCGACAGGGGGTGGCCGGGATACGCAGTATTTT. This gives the protein CASSSTGGGRDTQYF.

The J gene is TRBJ2-7, the V gene TRBV6-5; TRBD2 is a possible D gene (5 bases). Germline loops: CDR1 MNHEY, CDR2 SVGAGI. The CDR3 totals 11 residues. V lost 8 bases to trimming and J lost 3 bases, with 8 bases between them. DNA of the CDR3: TGTGCCAGCCGAGACTACTACGAGCAGTACTTC. Translating gives CASRDYYEQYF.

The chain links TRBV7-8 to TRBJ2-7, with TRBD1 as a possible D gene (6 bases). Per the germline V gene, CDR1 is SGHVS and CDR2 is FQNEAQ. Trimming left V 5 bases short and J 0 bases short, with 17 bases between. CDR3 length: 16 amino acids. The CDR3 loop reads CASSQWGRRNSYEQYF. The CDR3 nucleotides are TGTGCCAGCAGCCAGTGGGGGCGTCGGAACTCCTACGAGCAGTACTTC.